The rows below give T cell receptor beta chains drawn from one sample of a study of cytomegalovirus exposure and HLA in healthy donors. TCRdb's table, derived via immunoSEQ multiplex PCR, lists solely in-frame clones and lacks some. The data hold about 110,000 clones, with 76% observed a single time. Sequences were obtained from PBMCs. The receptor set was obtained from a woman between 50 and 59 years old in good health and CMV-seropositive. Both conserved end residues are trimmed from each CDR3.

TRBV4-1	ASRGPLAGGGETQY
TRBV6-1	ASSEALSGRTEAF
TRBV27	ASSRGPSYNEQF
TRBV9	ASSEAGVGVTGNTIY
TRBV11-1	ASSYKAGGVTGELF
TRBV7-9	ASKTSGNTGELF
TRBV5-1	ASSRVLGSYNEQF
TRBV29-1	SVAGGPGTGELF
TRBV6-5	ASSSPLGVQF
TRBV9	ASSVPLAGGSTDTQY
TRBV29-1	SGSVAGGNTIY
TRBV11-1	ASSPGGGGFNNEQF
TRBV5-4	ASGYSGSYEQY
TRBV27	ASRRQGSGGELF